This record concerns one T cell receptor beta chain sequence. Its specificity is not known. Autoimmune disease history or systemic immunosuppression excluded patients. The sample is drawn from a study of OX40 agonist ivuxolimab in advanced cancers. General study results and limits: Expanded clones belonging to CD8+ T cells outnumbered, on average, those of CD4+. Blood T cells, both CD4+ and CD8+, expanded clonally by week 6 at 0.1 to 3.0 mg/kg.

Data came from immunoSEQ multiplex PCR; TCRdb stores just in-frame clones and leaves some out. The sample has just under 95,000 clones, about nine tenths seen once; the top ten hold 0.3% to 0.35%. This clonotype was obtained from an adult with an advanced solid tumor such as melanoma, head and neck, liver or kidney cancer. The sample in question was CD4+ or CD8+ T cells sorted from blood, obtained in a trial of the OX40 agonist ivuxolimab.

CDR3 protein: CASSSPHAEGYGYTF. CDR3 DNA: TGTGCCAGCAGCTCCCCCCACGCAGAGGGCTATGGCTACACCTTC. This sequence joins TRBV6-5 and TRBJ1-2; D not resolved. The CDR3 length is 15 residues. Looked up from germline, CDR1 is MNHEY and CDR2 is SVGAGI. The V gene lost 6 bases and the J gene lost 4 bases, with 18 bases spanning the gap.